The rows below give T cell receptor beta chains drawn from one sample of a study of spatial heterogeneity in lung cancer. In TCRdb, the 5' RACE reads were re-called with MiXCR into one record per CDR3 protein. This table has about 12,000 distinct CDR3 sequences, around 13% appearing once. This material consisted of PBMCs, taken at surgery. These receptors originate from a male donor with early-stage non-small cell lung cancer. Both conserved end residues are part of each CDR3. D genes are given only for firm matches. Some rows have no size entry. The others give once, few or many, or a class for an expanded clone.

j_gene,v_gene,d_gene,len,abundance,CDR3aa,CDR3nt
TRBJ1-6,TRBV5-1,TRBD1,16,many,CASSLGLGDSTSPLHF,TGCGCCAGCAGCTTGGGTCTTGGGGACAGCACGTCACCCCTCCACTTT
TRBJ2-1,TRBV5-1,.,13,few,CASSLRGDNEQFF,TGCGCCAGCAGCTTGAGGGGGGACAATGAGCAGTTCTTC
TRBJ2-7,TRBV7-9,.,13,.,CASSYPVGNEQYF,TGTGCCAGCAGCTATCCCGTGGGAAACGAGCAGTACTTC
TRBJ1-1,TRBV28,.,15,few,CASTRADSTNTEAFF,TGTGCCAGCACCCGCGCGGACAGTACGAACACTGAAGCTTTCTTT
TRBJ2-7,TRBV5-7,TRBD1,15,few,CASSLYRDRGYEQYF,TGTGCCAGCAGCCTCTACCGGGACAGGGGGTACGAGCAGTACTTC
TRBJ1-5,TRBV7-2,.,13,few,CASSLDSDQPQHF,TGTGCCAGCAGCTTAGACAGTGATCAGCCCCAGCATTTT
TRBJ1-6,TRBV7-2,TRBD1,15,.,CASSSLTGASSPLHF,TGTGCCAGCAGCTCCTTGACAGGGGCGAGTTCACCCCTCCACTTT
TRBJ2-1,TRBV6-2/TRBV6-3,TRBD2,14,.,CASTAGGTLNEQFF,TGTGCCAGCACGGCGGGGGGTACGTTAAATGAGCAGTTCTTC
TRBJ1-5,TRBV9,.,14,.,CASSVGYSNQPQHF,TGTGCCAGCAGCGTCGGGTATAGCAATCAGCCCCAGCATTTT
TRBJ2-3,TRBV5-1,TRBD2,14,few,CASSSDSGADTQYF,TGCGCCAGCAGCTCAGATAGCGGGGCAGATACGCAGTATTTT
TRBJ2-2,TRBV12-3/TRBV12-4,TRBD1,13,many,CASSGQGAGELFF,TGTGCCAGCAGCGGACAGGGGGCCGGGGAGCTGTTTTTT
TRBJ2-7,TRBV2,.,15,many,CASSEVGVLSYEQYF,TGTGCCAGCAGTGAAGTCGGGGTCCTCTCCTACGAGCAGTACTTC
TRBJ2-7,TRBV5-1,TRBD1,15,few,CASSSAGTGPYEQYF,TGCGCCAGCAGCTCGGCGGGGACAGGTCCCTACGAGCAGTACTTC
TRBJ1-1,TRBV9,.,13,few,CASSVEQTQEAFF,TGTGCCAGCAGCGTAGAACAGACTCAGGAGGCTTTCTTT
TRBJ1-2,TRBV29-1,.,12,few,CSVTQGNYGYTF,TGCAGCGTGACCCAGGGGAACTATGGCTACACCTTC
TRBJ2-1,TRBV5-1,.,14,few,CASSLKGVGHEQFF,TGCGCCAGCAGCTTGAAGGGCGTCGGGCATGAGCAGTTCTTC
TRBJ2-1,TRBV14,TRBD2,15,many,CASSHFFSGAGEQFF,TGTGCCAGCAGCCACTTTTTTAGCGGGGCCGGTGAGCAGTTCTTC
TRBJ2-1,TRBV5-4,.,15,.,CASRSRGPLYNEQFF,TGTGCCAGCCGCTCTCGGGGGCCCCTTTACAATGAGCAGTTCTTC
TRBJ2-7,TRBV5-1,.,14,.,CASSLTLDAYEQYF,TGCGCCAGCAGCTTGACCCTGGACGCCTACGAGCAGTACTTC
TRBJ2-3,TRBV20-1,.,11,.,CIGQQGDTQYF,TGCATCGGACAGCAAGGGGATACGCAGTATTTT
TRBJ2-3,TRBV10-3,TRBD2,18,.,CAISEKGLAGAGTDTQYF,TGTGCCATCAGTGAAAAGGGACTAGCGGGGGCAGGCACAGATACGCAGTATTTT
TRBJ1-4,TRBV10-2,.,16,many,CASSENEFGANEKLFF,TGCGCCAGCAGTGAGAATGAATTCGGAGCTAATGAAAAACTGTTTTTT
TRBJ1-5,TRBV2,TRBD1,16,few,CASSGTGGTGNQPQHF,TGTGCCAGCAGTGGAACAGGGGGCACGGGCAATCAGCCCCAGCATTTT
TRBJ1-1,TRBV2,.,14,.,CASTADRLNTEAFF,TGTGCCAGCACCGCAGACAGGTTGAACACTGAAGCTTTCTTT
TRBJ1-2,TRBV7-2,.,14,few,CASSLNAGPYGYTF,TGTGCCAGCAGCTTAAACGCAGGGCCCTATGGCTACACCTTC
TRBJ2-1,TRBV5-1,TRBD2,16,.,CASSLRASGTSNEQFF,TGCGCCAGCAGCTTGAGGGCCTCCGGGACTAGCAATGAGCAGTTCTTC
TRBJ2-7,TRBV11-2,.,13,.,CASSHGSTGEQYF,TGTGCCAGCAGCCACGGGTCTACTGGGGAGCAGTACTTC
TRBJ1-4,TRBV20-1,TRBD1,14,once,CSASGGIGDEKLFF,TGCAGTGCTTCAGGGGGTATAGGTGATGAAAAACTGTTTTTT
TRBJ2-1,TRBV20-1,TRBD2,14,few,CSAASGGPHNEQFF,TGCAGTGCGGCTAGCGGGGGGCCACACAATGAGCAGTTCTTC
TRBJ2-1,TRBV11-2,TRBD1,13,many,CASSQGQGDEQFF,TGTGCCAGCAGCCAAGGACAGGGTGATGAGCAGTTCTTC
TRBJ1-1,TRBV6-2/TRBV6-3,.,14,many,CASSYPGQNTEAFF,TGTGCCAGCAGTTACCCAGGGCAGAACACTGAAGCTTTCTTT
TRBJ1-1,TRBV7-9,.,14,.,CASSSQGMNTEAFF,TGTGCCAGCAGTTCTCAGGGGATGAACACTGAAGCTTTCTTT
TRBJ2-1,TRBV5-1,TRBD1,13,many,CASTRDSYNEQFF,TGCGCCAGCACCCGGGACAGCTACAATGAGCAGTTCTTC
TRBJ1-5,TRBV27,.,14,many,CASSKGGINQPQHF,TGTGCCAGCAGTAAAGGGGGTATCAATCAGCCCCAGCATTTT
TRBJ2-3,TRBV6-5,.,13,few,CASRGGSTDTQYF,TGTGCCAGCAGGGGGGGTAGCACAGATACGCAGTATTTT
TRBJ2-7,TRBV7-2,TRBD2,15,medium-sized,CASSSRTSGAYEQYF,TGTGCCAGCAGCTCCAGGACTAGCGGGGCCTACGAGCAGTACTTC
TRBJ2-5,TRBV10-3,TRBD1,12,few,CAIGDRQETQYF,TGTGCCATCGGGGACAGGCAAGAGACCCAGTACTTC
TRBJ2-7,TRBV5-1,.,15,medium-sized,CASSPAGPRNYEQYF,TGCGCCAGCAGCCCGGCGGGGCCCCGAAACTACGAGCAGTACTTC
TRBJ2-7,TRBV7-8,.,15,many,CASSLEQEGTYEQYF,TGTGCCAGCAGCTTAGAACAGGAGGGGACCTACGAGCAGTACTTC
TRBJ1-1,TRBV10-3,.,13,few,CAISGAANTEAFF,TGTGCCATCAGTGGAGCAGCTAACACTGAAGCTTTCTTT
TRBJ1-5,TRBV6-1,.,16,.,CASSERQGLSNQPQHF,TGTGCCAGCAGTGAACGGCAGGGTTTAAGCAATCAGCCCCAGCATTTT
TRBJ1-6,TRBV27,.,12,few,CASSLVGSPLHF,TGTGCCAGCAGTTTAGTAGGCTCACCCCTCCACTTT
TRBJ2-4,TRBV4-1,TRBD1,16,.,CASSQPGQGLKNIQYF,TGCGCCAGCAGCCAACCCGGACAGGGGTTGAAAAACATTCAGTACTTC
TRBJ2-2,TRBV7-2,.,13,many,CASSLGGTGELFF,TGTGCCAGCAGCTTAGGCGGCACCGGGGAGCTGTTTTTT
TRBJ2-1,TRBV10-1,.,14,.,CASSESPIKDEQFF,TGCGCCAGCAGTGAGTCGCCCATTAAGGATGAGCAGTTCTTC
TRBJ1-4,TRBV3-1,TRBD1,15,.,CASSPPGQKREKLFF,TGTGCCAGCAGCCCTCCGGGACAGAAGAGGGAAAAACTGTTTTTT
TRBJ2-7,TRBV6-6,TRBD2,15,few,CASTGTSGGAYEQYF,TGTGCCAGCACCGGGACTAGCGGGGGGGCCTACGAGCAGTACTTC
TRBJ2-4,TRBV2,.,15,many,CASSEAGGWKNIQYF,TGTGCCAGCAGTGAAGCGGGGGGATGGAAAAACATTCAGTACTTC
TRBJ1-4,TRBV3-1,.,13,few,CASSLGTDEKLFF,TGTGCCAGCAGCCTGGGGACGGATGAAAAACTGTTTTTT
TRBJ2-2,TRBV27,.,13,.,CASTSPDTGELFF,TGTGCCAGCACTAGCCCCGACACCGGGGAGCTGTTTTTT
TRBJ2-7,TRBV28,.,14,.,CASSPSGSTYEQYF,TGTGCCAGCAGTCCGTCGGGGTCCACCTACGAGCAGTACTTC
TRBJ1-6,TRBV7-2,.,14,many,CASSLQGTGSPLHF,TGTGCCAGCAGTTTACAGGGAACGGGTTCACCCCTCCACTTT
TRBJ2-3,TRBV28,TRBD2,17,.,CASSPGLAGGFTDTQYF,TGTGCCAGCAGTCCGGGACTAGCGGGGGGATTCACAGATACGCAGTATTTT
TRBJ2-7,TRBV20-1,.,14,few,CSAKMFSGVYEQYF,TGCAGTGCTAAGATGTTTTCGGGCGTCTACGAGCAGTACTTC
TRBJ2-1,TRBV19,TRBD2,16,.,CASSPPIAGDRNEQFF,TGTGCCAGTAGTCCGCCTATAGCGGGGGACCGTAATGAGCAGTTCTTC
TRBJ2-1,TRBV20-1,TRBD2,13,few,CSAGGADSDEQFF,TGCAGTGCGGGAGGGGCCGATAGTGATGAGCAGTTCTTC
TRBJ2-1,TRBV19,TRBD1,14,.,CASSTGGSYNEQFF,TGTGCCAGTAGTACAGGGGGCTCCTACAATGAGCAGTTCTTC